Reported below is one T cell receptor (beta chain). This record belongs to a study of blood T cell repertoires in COVID-19. Study-level information: COVID-19 samples collected from the United States, Italy and Spain covered acute and convalescent phases. The cDNA or gDNA used as material had been derived from T cells, B-cell-depleted T cells, or PBMCs.

The CDR3 extends over 15 amino acids. The V gene end was trimmed by 4 bases and the J gene end by 6 bases; junction bases not matched to a gene: 7. Germline V gene lookup returns CDR1 SGHTA and CDR2 FQGNSA. In the authors' workflow: Amplifying reference gene primers gave estimates of nucleated cell counts. Measured with immunoSEQ multiplex PCR; TCRdb has only the in-frame clones, and not every one. Clonal size and the V and J genes are those of that table, whereas D and trimming came from the DNA. In the table there are around 23,000 clones, over 60% of which are singletons. The chain has TRBV7-2 and TRBJ1-5; 9 nucleotides line up with TRBD1. The TCR sequence derives from an elderly woman with acute or convalescent COVID-19. Sequenced: peripheral blood. In DNA form, the CDR3 reads TGTGCCAGCAGCTCGGATACAGGGGGCGGTCAGCCCCAGCATTTT. Residues: CASSSDTGGGQPQHF.